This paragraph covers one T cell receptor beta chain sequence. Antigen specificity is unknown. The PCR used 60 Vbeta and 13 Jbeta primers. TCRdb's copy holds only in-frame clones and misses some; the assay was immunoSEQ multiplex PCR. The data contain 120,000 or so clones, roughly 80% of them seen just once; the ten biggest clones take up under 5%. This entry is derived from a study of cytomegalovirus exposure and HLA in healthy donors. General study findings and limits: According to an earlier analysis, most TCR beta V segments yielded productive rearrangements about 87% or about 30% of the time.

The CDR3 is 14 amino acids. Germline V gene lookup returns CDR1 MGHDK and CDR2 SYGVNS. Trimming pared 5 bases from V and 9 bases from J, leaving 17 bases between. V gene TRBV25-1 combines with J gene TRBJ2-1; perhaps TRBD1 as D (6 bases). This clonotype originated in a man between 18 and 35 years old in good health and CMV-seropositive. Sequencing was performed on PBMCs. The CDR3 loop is CASSPLSQGTEQFF. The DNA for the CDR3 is TGTGCCAGCAGTCCCCTTTCCCAGGGGACTGAGCAGTTCTTC. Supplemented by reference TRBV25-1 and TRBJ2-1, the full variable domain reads EADIYQTPRYLVIGTGKKITLECSQTMGHDKMYWYQQDPGMELHLIHYSYGVNSTEKGDLSSESTVSRIRTEHFPLTLESARPSHTSQYLCASSPLSQGTEQFFGPGTRLTVL.